The source of this T cell receptor (beta chain) is a study of T cell repertoires in cytomegalovirus infection (dated by TCRdb to about 2019). Regarding the study in general: The HLA type of each donor mattered for the analysis, because public TCR beta signatures pointed to carriage of CMV infection along with the matching HLA type.

The CDR3 covers 14 residues, taking in both the cysteine and the phenylalanine. The read is trimmed to its CDR3 DNA, 42 bases read in frame from base 1. The germline V gene encodes CDR1 SGHNT and CDR2 YYREEE (reference sequence). V has 2 bases trimmed and J has 5 bases trimmed; junction bases matching no gene number 4. Reads for this sample came from an Illumina HiSeq 1500. Clones were called with MiXCR by TCRdb after fastp trimmed the public reads at Q25, and only in-frame beta chains were retained. Each CDR3 protein appears once, grouped with its most common genes and DNA. Present in this sample are hundreds of thousands of distinct CDR3 sequences, 9.6% of which were seen just once. Around 2.5% of the sample comes from the top ten. The paper's findings and limits, for the study overall: The ex vivo response was dominated by HLA-C-restricted CMV-specific TCR beta clonotypes, which also provided the single most frequent clonotype in two of eight donors. Cumulative frequency of public TCR beta family members discriminated carriers of CMV infection plus the relevant HLA type in this cohort and an independent roughly 330-donor cohort.

This clonotype has ten or more counts. The antigen this receptor binds is unknown. Per-base quality was not reported, and no clone a single base away is much larger than it. The V and J segments used are TRBV5-4 and TRBJ2-3; the junction holds 8 bases that match TRBD2. The sequenced sample consisted of PBMCs. This TCR came from a human donor in good health (CMV status not recorded). Some clones in this sample may be carry-over from other donors' samples. The sequenced DNA is TGTGCCAGCAGCTTCGGGGCGGGGGGAGATACGCAGTATTTT. This encodes CASSFGAGGDTQYF.